The 15 T cell receptor beta chains below all came from one sample that was sequenced in a study of cytomegalovirus exposure and HLA in healthy donors. Primers: 60 Vbeta forward and 13 Jbeta reverse. The protocol was immunoSEQ multiplex PCR, while the TCRdb copy is restricted to in-frame clones and leaves out a portion. Here the sample spans around 160,000 clones, approximately 80% being singletons. Sequences were obtained from PBMCs. Receptor source: a woman aged 18-30 years in good health and CMV-seronegative.

The chain is built from TRBV28 and TRBJ2-7; 9 nucleotides align to TRBD1. The CDR3 sequence is 15 residues long. With V trimmed by 6 bases and J by 2 bases, 8 bases remained unmatched. Germline V gives CDR1 MDHEN, CDR2 SYDVKM. The CDR3 DNA follows: TGTGCCAGCAGGCGAGGGGACAGGGCAACCTACGAGCAGTACTTC. It encodes CASRRGDRATYEQYF.

The V call is TRBV6-5, the J call TRBJ1-6; D unresolved. This CDR3 region has 13 residues. V was trimmed by 6 bases and J by 6 bases, leaving 9 bases between them. Germline lookup yields CDR1 MNHEY and CDR2 SVGAGI. CDR3 loop: CASSRGLNSPLHF. CDR3 nucleotide sequence: TGTGCCAGCAGCCGCGGGCTTAATTCACCCCTCCACTTT.

The chain employs TRBV7-9 and TRBJ2-7, with TRBD1 identical over 7 bases. CDR3 length equals 13 residues. After removal of 5 bases from V and 1 base from J, the junction contained 2 bases not matched to a gene. CDR1 is SEHNR and CDR2 is FQNEAQ in the germline V gene (reference sequence). The CDR3 here is CASSAQGSYEQYF. In DNA form, the CDR3 reads TGTGCCAGCAGCGCACAGGGGTCCTACGAGCAGTACTTC.

The chain combines TRBV7-9 with TRBJ1-1; D is unclear. CDR3 size: 12 residues. Between the trimmed V and J ends, which lost 8 bases and 1 base, there was a span of 8 bases. The germline CDR1 and CDR2 sequences are SEHNR and FQNEAQ (reference sequence). The CDR3 nucleotides read TGTGCCAGCGTGAGTCGGAACACTGAAGCTTTCTTT. As protein: CASVSRNTEAFF.

The chain joins TRBV7-9 to TRBJ1-2; 7 nucleotides align to TRBD1. The CDR3 runs 15 residues. The V gene end was trimmed by 1 base and the J gene end by 5 bases; junction bases not matched to a gene: 7. Germline loops: CDR1 SEHNR, CDR2 FQNEAQ (reference sequence). CDR3 residues: CASSLVGQDSYGYTF. The CDR3 DNA reads as TGTGCCAGCAGCTTAGTAGGACAGGACTCATATGGCTACACCTTC.

This rearrangement joins TRBV5-1 to TRBJ1-1, with 10 bases fitting TRBD1. V dropped 3 bases and J dropped 2; count of bases not matched to a gene: 4. The CDR3 consists of 15 residues. Germline CDR1 and CDR2: SGHRS and YFSETQ. The CDR3 DNA reads TGCGCCAGCAGCTCGGACAGGGGGATAAACACTGAAGCTTTCTTT. Its translation: CASSSDRGINTEAFF.

The rearrangement joins TRBV7-9 to TRBJ1-3; D might be TRBD1 (5 bases). CDR3 length: 13 amino acids. The V end was cut by 7 bases, the J end by 7 bases, with 14 bases between. Germline V gives CDR1 SEHNR, CDR2 FQNEAQ (reference sequence). The CDR3 bases are TGTGCCAGCACCGTGGACAACGTTAACACCATATATTTT. The encoded protein is CASTVDNVNTIYF.

The chain couples TRBV12-5 to TRBJ1-1; possible D gene TRBD1, 5 bases. V lost 0 bases, J lost 5 bases, and 16 bases lay in between. The CDR3 has 16 amino acids. Germline V gene data show CDR1 as LGHNT and CDR2 as FRNRAP. CDR3 in amino acids: CASGLVLGRDMTEAFF. CDR3 DNA: TGTGCTAGTGGTTTGGTACTCGGCAGGGATATGACTGAAGCTTTCTTT.

This clone was observed a handful of times. One junction end disagrees with the germline gene, perhaps due to a read error. The chain recombines TRBV5-6 with TRBJ2-4; tentative D call: TRBD1 (5 bases). Per the germline V gene, CDR1 is SGHDT and CDR2 is YYEEEE. CDR3 length equals 15 residues. As DNA, the CDR3 is TGTGCCAGCAGCCCCGTGGGGCCCCTCAAAAACAGTCAGTACTTC. It encodes CASSPVGPLKNSQYF.

V usage is TRBV6-5 and J usage is TRBJ1-1; D is unclear. Trimming cost V 5 bases and J 9 bases, with 16 bases left between them. The CDR3 has 13 residues. The V gene's germline CDR1 is MNHEY and CDR2 SVGAGI. CDR3: CASSPRLEGKAFF. The CDR3 bases are TGTGCCAGCAGTCCCCGTCTAGAGGGAAAAGCTTTCTTT.

The chain has TRBV6-4 and TRBJ2-3; TRBD1 matches at 8 bases. In germline, CDR1 is MRHNA, CDR2 SNTAGT. Unmatched junction bases numbered 21, after V lost 7 bases and J lost 0 bases. The CDR3 length is 20 residues. Here the CDR3 DNA reads TGTGCCAGCACTATCCCGATCGGGACAGGAAACGGGAGTAGCACAGATACGCAGTATTTT. This translates into CASTIPIGTGNGSSTDTQYF.

V gene TRBV2 combines with J gene TRBJ1-5, with a tentative D call TRBD1 (6 bases). The germline V and J ends were trimmed by 1 base and 4 bases, with 8 bases remaining between them. Germline values: CDR1 SNHLY, CDR2 FYNNEI. This CDR3 has 14 amino acids. CDR3 in DNA: TGTGCCAGCAGTGAAGAAAGGGGGAATCAGCCCCAGCATTTT. Translation gives CASSEERGNQPQHF.

The chain employs TRBV7-9 and TRBJ1-2, with 10 bases lining up with TRBD1. Germline loops: CDR1 SEHNR, CDR2 FQNEAQ (reference sequence). This CDR3 has 16 residues. V shed 5 bases, J shed 7 bases, and the junction held 13 bases outside the gene matches. The CDR3: CASSLSGGDRGGGYTF. CDR3 in DNA: TGTGCCAGCAGCCTCTCAGGCGGGGACAGGGGAGGTGGCTACACCTTC.

The rearrangement links TRBV19 to TRBJ1-2; D is possibly TRBD1 (6 bases). The germline CDR1 and CDR2 sequences are LNHDA and SQIVND (reference sequence). CDR3 size: 14 residues. V dropped 6 bases and J dropped 7 bases, with 18 bases sitting between them. The CDR3 reads CASRPSGGRSGYTF. The CDR3 DNA reads as TGTGCCAGTAGGCCGAGTGGGGGCCGAAGTGGCTACACCTTC.

This rearrangement joins TRBV6-1 to TRBJ1-6; D is unresolved. CDR3 size: 13 residues. Trimming left V 2 bases short and J 7 bases short, with 6 bases between. Germline loops: CDR1 MNHNS, CDR2 SASEGT. CDR3 nucleotide sequence: TGTGCCAGCAGTGAAAGGGAGAATTCACCCCTCCACTTT. It codes for CASSERENSPLHF.